Below, one TCR beta chain is given with its context. Clones were read by immunoSEQ multiplex PCR, and TCRdb kept only the in-frame ones, dropping some. The data hold about 8,200 clones, with 95% to 97% observed a single time. This entry is derived from a study of T cell repertoires in ileal Crohn's disease. The V end lost 6 bases, the J end lost 0 bases, and 9 bases lay between the germline ends. The CDR3 is 14 amino acids. The germline gives CDR1 ENHRY, CDR2 SYGVKD. Source material: ileal tissue. The V call is TRBV10-3, the J call TRBJ1-5, with D maybe TRBD1 (5 bases). The clonotype was recovered from an adult with Crohn's disease. CDR3 nucleotides: TGTGCCATCAGCCGGGGGGTTAGCAATCAGCCCCAGCATTTT. Its translation: CAISRGVSNQPQHF.